The text below deals with one TCR beta chain. Both 60 Vbeta primers and 13 Jbeta primers went into the PCR. Profiled with immunoSEQ multiplex PCR; TCRdb holds only in-frame clones, not every one. The table includes about 240,000 clones, 78% detected once. The CDR3 consists of 11 residues. The V end lost 7 bases, the J end lost 7 bases, and 11 bases lay between the germline ends. Germline lookup yields CDR1 MNHNY and CDR2 SVGAGI (reference sequence). This sample was taken from a study of cytomegalovirus exposure and HLA in healthy donors. The rearrangement links TRBV6-6 to TRBJ2-7; D gene ambiguous. The TCR comes from a boy younger than 18 in good health and CMV-seronegative. Input material: PBMCs. CDR3 nucleotides: TGTGCCAGCACCAACGGGTGGGAGCAGTACTTC. It codes for CASTNGWEQYF.